This is a list of T cell receptor beta chains from one sample in a study of T cell changes during pregnancy in multiple sclerosis. TCRdb's copy holds only in-frame clones and misses some; the assay was immunoSEQ multiplex PCR. The sample carries approximately 49,000 clones, about 90% recorded once. The sequences come from CD4+ T cells from peripheral blood mononuclear cells, collected in the second trimester of pregnancy. These TCRs come from a female donor with multiple sclerosis, enrolled in a pregnancy study. CDR3s include the opening cysteine and the closing phenylalanine or tryptophan. D genes are given only for firm matches. For some rows the clone size is stated as once, few or many, or as a class when expanded; others skip it.

D: TRBD2
size: .
J: TRBJ2-1
V: TRBV27
DNA: TGTGCCAGCAGTCTGGGAAGCGGGAGGCCGAGCTCCTACAATGAGCAGTTCTTC
CDR3: CASSLGSGRPSSYNEQFF

D: TRBD1
size: .
J: TRBJ1-2
V: TRBV27
DNA: TGTGCCAGCAGTTTATCCGGCAGGGGGCGAGTTGGCTACACCTTC
CDR3: CASSLSGRGRVGYTF

D: .
size: once
J: TRBJ2-5
V: TRBV5-1
DNA: TGCGCCAGCAGCAGGCGGGATCCACGCTGGGAGACCCAGTACTTC
CDR3: CASSRRDPRWETQYF

D: TRBD2
size: .
J: TRBJ2-7
V: TRBV10-3
DNA: TGTGCCATCAGGGGACTAGCGGGAAACGAGCAGTACTTC
CDR3: CAIRGLAGNEQYF

D: TRBD1
size: .
J: TRBJ2-1
V: TRBV6-6
DNA: TGTGCCAGCACCGACAGGGTCTCCTACAATGAGCAGTTCTTC
CDR3: CASTDRVSYNEQFF

D: .
size: .
J: TRBJ2-7
V: TRBV7-2
DNA: TGTGCCAGCAGCTTAGCGGCGGGCTCCTACGAGCAGTACTTC
CDR3: CASSLAAGSYEQYF

D: .
size: .
J: TRBJ2-1
V: TRBV21-1
DNA: TGTGCCAGCAGCAAAGAAGGGACTAGCGCCCACGGCAATGAGCAGTTCTTC
CDR3: CASSKEGTSAHGNEQFF

D: .
size: .
J: TRBJ1-5
V: TRBV14
DNA: TGTGCCAGCAGCCAAGATGAGGGTCAGCCCCAGCATTTT
CDR3: CASSQDEGQPQHF

D: TRBD2
size: .
J: TRBJ2-7
V: TRBV11-2
DNA: TGTGCCAGCAGCCTCAGAGGACTAGCGGAGACCGAGCAGTACTTC
CDR3: CASSLRGLAETEQYF

D: TRBD1
size: once
J: TRBJ2-7
V: TRBV7-2
DNA: TGTGCCAGCAAGCACCCAGGGGGCGAGCAGTACTTC
CDR3: CASKHPGGEQYF

D: TRBD1
size: .
J: TRBJ2-1
V: TRBV29-1
DNA: TGCAGCGTTGAAGATATAGGGGGCCCTAGATACAATGAGCAGTTCTTC
CDR3: CSVEDIGGPRYNEQFF

D: .
size: .
J: TRBJ1-1
V: TRBV9
DNA: TGTGCCAGCAGCGTAGGTCCCGCGGGGACTGAAGCTTTCTTT
CDR3: CASSVGPAGTEAFF

D: .
size: .
J: TRBJ1-5
V: TRBV7-9
DNA: TGTGCCAGCAGCTTAGGGGGTAGGACAGATAGCAATCAGCCCCAGCATTTT
CDR3: CASSLGGRTDSNQPQHF

D: TRBD2
size: .
J: TRBJ2-4
V: TRBV5-6
DNA: TGTGCCAGCAGCTTGATAAGGGAGGGCGGGTACATTCAGTACTTC
CDR3: CASSLIREGGYIQYF

D: TRBD1
size: .
J: TRBJ1-5
V: TRBV2
DNA: TGTGCCAGCAGGGTAGGGACAGGGAATCAGCCCCAGCATTTT
CDR3: CASRVGTGNQPQHF

D: TRBD2
size: .
J: TRBJ2-7
V: TRBV4-1
DNA: TGCGCCAGCAGATTTGGGGAGGGTAGCTCCTACGAGCAGTACTTC
CDR3: CASRFGEGSSYEQYF

D: TRBD2
size: few
J: TRBJ2-3
V: TRBV13
DNA: TGTGCCAGCAGCGCCCTAAGACTAGCGGGAGTCAACAGCACAGATACGCAGTATTTT
CDR3: CASSALRLAGVNSTDTQYF

D: .
size: .
J: TRBJ1-3
V: TRBV18
DNA: TGTGCCAGCTCACCACGGGCGAACCCCACCGGTGGAAACACCATATATTTT
CDR3: CASSPRANPTGGNTIYF

D: .
size: .
J: TRBJ1-2
V: TRBV6-5
DNA: TGTGCCAGCAGTTACGGGTTAGCCTATGGCTACACCTTC
CDR3: CASSYGLAYGYTF

D: TRBD2
size: .
J: TRBJ2-2
V: TRBV28
DNA: TGTGCCAGCAGTTCACCAGCTAGCGGAAGTACCGGGGAGCTGTTTTTT
CDR3: CASSSPASGSTGELFF

D: .
size: .
J: TRBJ2-3
V: TRBV5-4
DNA: TGTGCCAGCAGCCGCAAGTCGGGGGATCCAGATACGCAGTATTTT
CDR3: CASSRKSGDPDTQYF

D: .
size: .
J: TRBJ1-5
V: TRBV27
DNA: TGTGCCAGCAGTGTACAGGGTGGCAATCAGCCCCAGCATTTT
CDR3: CASSVQGGNQPQHF

D: .
size: .
J: TRBJ2-7
V: TRBV5-1
DNA: TGCGCCAGCACCTGGACAGGGACTACCTACGAGCAGTACTTC
CDR3: CASTWTGTTYEQYF

D: .
size: .
J: TRBJ1-5
V: TRBV10-3
DNA: TGTGCCATCAGTGGAGGTCGGGAGCCCCAGCATTTT
CDR3: CAISGGREPQHF

D: TRBD1
size: .
J: TRBJ1-1
V: TRBV28
DNA: TGTGCCAGCAGTTTCCTACAGGGGTCTGAAGCTTTCTTT
CDR3: CASSFLQGSEAFF

D: .
size: .
J: TRBJ2-5
V: TRBV2
DNA: TGTGCCAGCAGGTATCGTCAAGAGACCCAGTACTTC
CDR3: CASRYRQETQYF

D: .
size: .
J: TRBJ2-3
V: TRBV2
DNA: TGTGCCAGCAGTGAAAACAGTCCAGATACGCAGTATTTT
CDR3: CASSENSPDTQYF

D: .
size: .
J: TRBJ1-2
V: TRBV11-3
DNA: TGTGCCAGCAGCGACGAGGGCTATGGCTACACCTTC
CDR3: CASSDEGYGYTF

D: .
size: few
J: TRBJ1-1
V: TRBV6-6
DNA: TGTGCCAGCAGTCAGACAGATTTGAACACTGAAGCTTTCTTT
CDR3: CASSQTDLNTEAFF

D: TRBD2
size: .
J: TRBJ2-3
V: TRBV28
DNA: TGTGCCAGCAGTTTGGGTGGCAGCGGGGTTTCAGATACGCAGTATTTT
CDR3: CASSLGGSGVSDTQYF

D: .
size: .
J: TRBJ2-5
V: TRBV28
DNA: TGTGCCAGCAGTAATACTGGGGGGAGTGAGACCCAGTACTTC
CDR3: CASSNTGGSETQYF

D: .
size: .
J: TRBJ2-6
V: TRBV18
DNA: TGTGCCAGCTCACCCCCGGGCCTTTCGGGGGGGGCCAACGTCCTGACTTTC
CDR3: CASSPPGLSGGANVLTF

D: TRBD1
size: .
J: TRBJ2-7
V: TRBV11-2
DNA: TGTGCCAGCAGCCCGGGGGACAGGGGGTACTACGAGCAGTACTTC
CDR3: CASSPGDRGYYEQYF

D: .
size: .
J: TRBJ2-1
V: TRBV9
DNA: TGTGCCAGCAGCGTAGGTAGTAACGAAGCCTACAATGAGCAGTTCTTC
CDR3: CASSVGSNEAYNEQFF

D: .
size: .
J: TRBJ1-1
V: TRBV4-3
DNA: TGCGCCAGCAGCCAAACTCGAGGGGGGGCTCGGGCTTTCTTT
CDR3: CASSQTRGGARAFF

D: .
size: .
J: TRBJ2-3
V: TRBV14
DNA: TGTGCCAGCAGCCAAGAGGGGCGACCCACAGATACGCAGTATTTT
CDR3: CASSQEGRPTDTQYF

D: TRBD1
size: .
J: TRBJ1-4
V: TRBV29-1
DNA: TGCAGCGTTGAAGTCCTGCAGGGACAGGGCCTGATGTACGAAAAACTGTTTTTT
CDR3: CSVEVLQGQGLMYEKLFF

D: TRBD1
size: .
J: TRBJ2-2
V: TRBV7-9
DNA: TGTGCCAGCAGTGGACAGGGTCCCGGGGAGCTGTTTTTT
CDR3: CASSGQGPGELFF

D: TRBD2
size: .
J: TRBJ2-1
V: TRBV4-1
DNA: TGCGCCAGCAGCCAAGATGGGGGGGAGATATACAATGAGCAGTTCTTC
CDR3: CASSQDGGEIYNEQFF

D: .
size: .
J: TRBJ2-1
V: TRBV30
DNA: TGTGCCTGGAGGGAAAATCTTAGGGGTGGGAATGAGCAGTTCTTC
CDR3: CAWRENLRGGNEQFF

D: TRBD1
size: .
J: TRBJ2-1
V: TRBV27
DNA: TGTGCCAGCAGCCCATTTTTGAGTACAGGGGCTACCTACAATGAGCAGTTCTTC
CDR3: CASSPFLSTGATYNEQFF

D: .
size: .
J: TRBJ2-7
V: TRBV6-1
DNA: TGTGCCAGCAGTGGCCCGGGACTTCTCTACGAGCAGTACTTC
CDR3: CASSGPGLLYEQYF

D: TRBD2
size: .
J: TRBJ2-1
V: TRBV27
DNA: TGTGCCAGCAGTTTTCTAAGTCCCGGGACTAGCTTGGCGAGCTCCTACAATGAGCAGTTCTTC
CDR3: CASSFLSPGTSLASSYNEQFF

D: .
size: .
J: TRBJ1-1
V: TRBV6-4
DNA: TGTGCCAGCAGGACAGAGCCCTTGGGGGCGAACACTGAAGCTTTCTTT
CDR3: CASRTEPLGANTEAFF

D: .
size: .
J: TRBJ2-1
V: TRBV5-1
DNA: TGCGCCAGCAGCTCACTACGATACAATGAGCAGTTCTTC
CDR3: CASSSLRYNEQFF

D: TRBD1
size: .
J: TRBJ1-2
V: TRBV5-1
DNA: TGCGCCAGCAGCTTGAACCCCGGGACAGGGGGGAATGGCTACACCTTC
CDR3: CASSLNPGTGGNGYTF

D: TRBD1
size: .
J: TRBJ1-1
V: TRBV5-4
DNA: TGTGCCAGCAGCCGTCGACAGGGTATGGGTACTGAAGCTTTCTTT
CDR3: CASSRRQGMGTEAFF

D: .
size: .
J: TRBJ2-1
V: TRBV2
DNA: TGTGCCAGCAGTGATGTCGGCCCCTCTGGGGCCTTCTTC
CDR3: CASSDVGPSGAFF

D: TRBD2
size: once
J: TRBJ2-5
V: TRBV29-1
DNA: TGCAGCGTCGTACAACAGTTGCTAGCGGGAGGGCGAGAGACCCAGTACTTC
CDR3: CSVVQQLLAGGRETQYF

D: .
size: .
J: TRBJ2-7
V: TRBV4-3
DNA: TGCGCCAGCAGCCAAGACAGGACAGCCGTCCCCGAGCAGTACTTC
CDR3: CASSQDRTAVPEQYF

D: TRBD2
size: .
J: TRBJ2-2
V: TRBV6-4
DNA: TGTGCCAGCATTCACCCGACTAGCGGGAGGGCCGGGGGGAACACCGGGGAGCTGTTTTTT
CDR3: CASIHPTSGRAGGNTGELFF

D: .
size: .
J: TRBJ1-2
V: TRBV6-6
DNA: TGTGCCAGCAGTTACTCGGACACAGCTAACTATGGCTACACCTTC
CDR3: CASSYSDTANYGYTF

D: TRBD1
size: .
J: TRBJ1-5
V: TRBV19
DNA: TGTGCCAGTAGCGCCACAGGGGGGAATCAGCCCCAGCATTTT
CDR3: CASSATGGNQPQHF

D: .
size: .
J: TRBJ1-1
V: TRBV7-3
DNA: TGTGCCAGCAGCTTAACGGGTCAGGCAGTTGACATGAACACTGAAGCTTTCTTT
CDR3: CASSLTGQAVDMNTEAFF

D: .
size: .
J: TRBJ1-1
V: TRBV30
DNA: TGTGCCTGGAGTGTGGAGGGATCCATGAACACTGAAGCTTTCTTT
CDR3: CAWSVEGSMNTEAFF

D: .
size: .
J: TRBJ2-2
V: TRBV5-1
DNA: TGCGCCAGCAGCTTGGCAGGGGTCCGGGCCACCGGGGAGCTGTTTTTT
CDR3: CASSLAGVRATGELFF

D: TRBD2
size: .
J: TRBJ2-1
V: TRBV5-8
DNA: TGTGCCAGCAGCGGAACGGGACTAGCTGCGAATGAGCAGTTCTTC
CDR3: CASSGTGLAANEQFF

D: TRBD1
size: .
J: TRBJ1-4
V: TRBV5-1
DNA: TGCGCCAGCAGCAGACAGGGCACTCTTGAAAAACTGTTTTTT
CDR3: CASSRQGTLEKLFF

D: TRBD2
size: once
J: TRBJ2-1
V: TRBV7-9
DNA: TGTGCCAGCAGCCCCAGCGGGAGCTCCTACAATGAGCAGTTCTTC
CDR3: CASSPSGSSYNEQFF

D: TRBD2
size: .
J: TRBJ2-3
V: TRBV6-5
DNA: TGTGCCAGCAGTGCTAGCGGGAGGGCCAGGGATACGCAGTATTTT
CDR3: CASSASGRARDTQYF